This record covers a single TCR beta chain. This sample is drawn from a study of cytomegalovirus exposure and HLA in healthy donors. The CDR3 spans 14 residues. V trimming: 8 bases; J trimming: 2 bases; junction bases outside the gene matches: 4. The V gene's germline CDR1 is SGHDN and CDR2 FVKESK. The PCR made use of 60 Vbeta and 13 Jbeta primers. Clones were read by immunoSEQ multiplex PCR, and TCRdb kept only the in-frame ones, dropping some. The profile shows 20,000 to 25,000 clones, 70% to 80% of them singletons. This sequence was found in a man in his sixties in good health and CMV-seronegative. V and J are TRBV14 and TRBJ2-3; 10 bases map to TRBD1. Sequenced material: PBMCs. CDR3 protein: CASGQGGNTDTQYF. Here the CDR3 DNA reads TGTGCCAGCGGACAGGGGGGGAACACAGATACGCAGTATTTT.